This T cell receptor beta chain was captured by sequencing in a study of OX40 agonist ivuxolimab in advanced cancers. At the level of the study: Patient treatment consisted of intravenous ivuxolimab administration every 2 weeks at 0.01 to 10 mg/kg. Subjects had a mean age of about 65 years, with a range of about 23 to 90; just over 80% were male.

The data were produced by immunoSEQ multiplex PCR, yet TCRdb's version contains in-frame clones alone and is incomplete. The sample has 78,000 or so clones; 90% to 95% are singletons. V dropped 0 bases and J dropped 2 bases, with 5 bases sitting between them. The CDR3 runs to 13 residues. From germline, CDR1 is SEHNR and CDR2 FQNEAQ (reference sequence). The source material was CD4+ or CD8+ T cells sorted from blood, sampled in a trial of the OX40 agonist ivuxolimab. This chain joins TRBV7-9 and TRBJ2-7; no clear D. The clonotype was recovered from an adult with an advanced solid tumor such as melanoma, head and neck, liver or kidney cancer. The CDR3 DNA is TGTGCCAGCAGCTTAGCCAGAACCTACGAGCAGTACTTC. This encodes CASSLARTYEQYF.